This paragraph reports one TCR beta chain. This specimen comes from a study of T cells in localized non-small cell lung cancer. V lost 1 base, J lost 8 bases, and 9 bases lay in between. Germline loops: CDR1 SGHAT, CDR2 FQNNGV. CDR3 size: 13 residues. The repertoire was sequenced with immunoSEQ multiplex PCR; TCRdb's copy has only in-frame clones and lacks some. The sample shows around 25,000 clones, 86% of them seen only once. The receptor was isolated from a woman aged 35 to 70 with stage I lung adenocarcinoma. The rearrangement uses TRBV11-2 and TRBJ1-5; perhaps TRBD1 as D (5 bases). The sample was peripheral blood, taken before any cancer treatment. This CDR3 reads CASSLVREKPQHF. CDR3 DNA: TGTGCCAGCAGCTTAGTCAGGGAAAAGCCCCAGCATTTT. Filled out from reference TRBV11-2 and TRBJ1-5, the complete variable domain reads EAGVAQSPRYKIIEKRQSVAFWCNPISGHATLYWYQQILGQGPKLLIQFQNNGVVDDSQLPKDRFSAERLKGVDSTLKIQPAKLEDSAVYLCASSLVREKPQHFGDGTRLSIL.